The 10 T cell receptor beta chains reported below all come from one sample, sequenced in a study of cytomegalovirus exposure and HLA in healthy donors. The PCR employed 60 Vbeta primers together with 13 Jbeta primers. Here immunoSEQ multiplex PCR was the method, and the copy in TCRdb shows in-frame clones only, minus some. The sample holds around 100,000 clones. Sequenced sample: PBMCs. The receptors were sampled from a man in his fifties in good health and CMV-seronegative.

The rearrangement uses TRBV19 and TRBJ1-3, with D maybe TRBD1 (5 bases). With 5 bases removed from V and 0 bases from J, the gap between germline ends came to 11 bases. The CDR3 runs 15 residues. Germline V lookup: CDR1 LNHDA, CDR2 SQIVND (reference sequence). The CDR3 nucleotides are TGTGCCAGTAGTGTCCAGGGCAACTCTGGAAACACCATATATTTT. Translation gives CASSVQGNSGNTIYF.

This CDR3 is CASSQGIPGVGRNYGYTF. CDR3 coding DNA: TGCGCCAGCAGCCAAGGAATTCCCGGGGTCGGCAGAAACTATGGCTACACCTTC. The chain combines TRBV4-1 with TRBJ1-2; D is unresolved. Per germline, CDR1 MGHRA and CDR2 YSYEKL. The CDR3 is made up of 18 amino acids. V lost 1 base to trimming and J lost 2 bases, with 20 bases between them.

The V gene is TRBV6-5, the J gene TRBJ2-2; D not resolved. There are 13 residues in the CDR3. Trimming took 6 bases from V and 4 from J, leaving 9 bases between them. Germline assignment: CDR1 MNHEY and CDR2 SVGAGI. The CDR3 DNA is TGTGCCAGCAGGAACACAGTCACCGGGGAGCTGTTTTTT. It encodes CASRNTVTGELFF.

The V gene is TRBV5-6, the J gene TRBJ1-1, with D perhaps matching TRBD1 (5 bases). This CDR3 spans 13 amino acids. V lost 5 bases and J 4 bases, leaving 12 bases between the germline ends. Germline CDR1 and CDR2: SGHDT and YYEEEE. CDR3 sequence (DNA): TGTGCCAGCAGTCGTAGACAGTTCACTGAAGCTTTCTTT. Residues: CASSRRQFTEAFF.

This sequence joins TRBV9 and TRBJ1-2; D might be TRBD1 (6 bases). V was shortened by 4 bases and J by 7 bases, with 17 bases between the two germline ends. Per germline, CDR1 SGDLS and CDR2 YYNGEE. This CDR3 is built from 14 residues. CDR3 sequence (DNA): TGTGCCAGCAGCCCCTCGGACAGTCCCCGTGGCTACACCTTC. Residues: CASSPSDSPRGYTF.

J is TRBJ2-7 and V is TRBV6-6, with 10 bases lining up with TRBD1. V shed 5 bases, J shed 6 bases, and the junction held 10 bases outside the gene matches. The germline V gene has CDR1 MNHNY and CDR2 SVGAGI (reference sequence). This CDR3 spans 15 amino acids. The CDR3, as DNA: TGTGCCAGCAGTGCATCCGGGACAGGGGTGGGCGAGCAGTACTTC. This translates into CASSASGTGVGEQYF.

V gene TRBV5-1 combines with J gene TRBJ1-3, with 8 bases identical to TRBD1. The CDR3 is 16 amino acids. The germline CDR1 and CDR2 sequences are SGHRS and YFSETQ. With V trimmed by 3 bases and J by 0 bases, 5 bases remained unmatched. The CDR3 bases are TGCGCCAGCAGCTCCCAGGGGGCAGACTCTGGAAACACCATATATTTT. It translates to CASSSQGADSGNTIYF.

The J gene is TRBJ2-7, the V gene TRBV30, with 8 bases that match TRBD1. This CDR3 spans 12 amino acids. Germline CDR1 and CDR2: GTSNPN and SVGIG (reference sequence). After removal of 5 bases from V and 7 bases from J, the junction contained 7 bases not matched to a gene. The DNA of the CDR3 is TGTGCCTGGGGCAGGGGGCTCGGGGAGCAGTACTTC. This translates into CAWGRGLGEQYF.

The chain is built from TRBV18 and TRBJ1-1; tentatively, D is TRBD1 (6 bases). V gave up 3 bases and J gave up 3 bases, with 14 bases separating them. CDR1 is KGHSH, CDR2 LQKENI, per germline. The CDR3 length is 15 residues. The CDR3 coding sequence is TGTGCCAGCTCACCTTACACAGGGTACGACACTGAAGCTTTCTTT. Translation: CASSPYTGYDTEAFF.

The CDR3 here is CASSIYLAGELFF. The DNA for the CDR3 is TGTGCCAGCAGTATATATCTCGCCGGGGAGCTGTTTTTT. The chain is built from TRBV11-3 and TRBJ2-2, with no clear D. V lost 6 bases to trimming and J lost 6 bases, with 11 bases between them. Germline CDR1 and CDR2: SGHNT and YENEEA. The CDR3 spans 13 residues.